Listed here is a single TCR beta chain. What it recognizes is unknown. Central memory, naive, regulatory and stem cell-like memory CD4+ cells were sorted by CD45RO/CCR7/CD25/CD127/CD95/CD27. The data were taken from a study of beta chain features in type 1 diabetes. Looking at the study overall: Researchers looked at approximately 110,000,000 sorted cells across all samples.

Germline CDR1 MNHEY, CDR2 SMNVEV (reference sequence). This CDR3 has 13 residues. The V and J ends lost 4 bases and 7 bases respectively, with 11 bases between them. Study results and limitations: TCRB CDR3 length was moderately but significantly reduced in all four CD4+ subsets of Type 1 diabetes patients.

Investigators reverse transcribed all isolated RNA, so they sequenced expressed TCRB transcripts. Sequencing used immunoSEQ multiplex PCR; TCRdb keeps in-frame clones, though not all of them. This sample has around 310,000 clones, with roughly 13% found just once. The rearrangement uses TRBV27 and TRBJ2-1; D is undetermined. The source of this sequence is a woman aged 18-30 years with type 1 diabetes. The specimen was naive CD4+ T cells from blood. The CDR3 sequence: CASSSQTGNEQFF. The CDR3 nucleotides are TGTGCCAGCAGTTCCCAGACTGGGAATGAGCAGTTCTTC.